Sequencing of this T cell receptor beta chain was carried out in a study of Ad26.COV2.S vaccination and SARS-CoV-2 variants. About the research overall: The COV1001 Ad26.COV2.S trial arm included the donor. The study gave Ad26.COV2.S intramuscularly, once or twice 56 days apart.

This table comes from immunoSEQ multiplex PCR, and its TCRdb copy is limited to in-frame clones, with some not included. The profile shows more than 350,000 clones, 90% of them singletons. This clone was counted a single time. As yet, its antigen is unknown. V lost 7 bases to trimming and J lost 4 bases, with 19 bases between them. Germline V gene lookup returns CDR1 MNHNY and CDR2 SVGAGI (reference sequence). The CDR3 sequence is 15 residues long. General observations from the study: Those who received vaccine or placebo ended up with similar non-spike TCR breadth.

Specified treatment: about 20 received Ad26.COV2.S at low or high dose, single or two shots; several received placebo; per-sample allocation not given. The samples were gathered on day 63 after the first injection of vaccine or placebo. V is TRBV6-6 and J is TRBJ1-1; perhaps TRBD1 as D (5 bases). Sequenced here: peripheral blood, sampled in a trial of Ad26.COV2.S vaccine versus placebo. The clonotype was recovered from a person aged 18-60 years who received the Ad26.COV2.S COVID-19 vaccine or a placebo. This CDR3 reads CASTVEGPSGTEAFF. The CDR3 nucleotides are TGTGCCAGCACGGTTGAGGGACCATCGGGCACTGAAGCTTTCTTT.